This T cell receptor beta chain was recovered during a study of Ad26.COV2.S vaccination and SARS-CoV-2 variants. In the study overall: Intramuscular Ad26.COV2.S at 5x10^10 or 1x10^11 viral particles. Whole-study results and caveats: Non-spike TCR breadth did not differ much between vaccine and placebo recipients. Measurements of TCR breadth and depth may have given underestimates of the total T cell responses.

With regard to this clone: What it binds is not known.

Using immunoSEQ multiplex PCR, the repertoire was profiled, and TCRdb retains in-frame clones only, with some absent. The table shows over 400,000 clones, with 85% to 90% occurring only once. Stated treatment: some 20 received Ad26.COV2.S at low or high dose, single or two shots; about 5 received placebo; per-sample allocation not given. Samples came from day 63 after the first vaccine or placebo injection. Built on an Ad26 vector, the vaccine expressed Wuhan-strain SARS-CoV-2 spike. The sequence was obtained from a person between 18 and 65 years old who received the Ad26.COV2.S COVID-19 vaccine or a placebo. The specimen comprised peripheral blood, sampled in a trial of Ad26.COV2.S vaccine versus placebo.

DNA for the CDR3: TGTGCCAGCAGTTACTCGGGGGGACTAGGGCTATACAATGAGCAGTTCTTC. This gives the protein CASSYSGGLGLYNEQFF. This chain joins TRBV6-2 or TRBV6-3 and TRBJ2-1, with 8 bases identical to TRBD2. Germline loops: CDR1 MNHEY, CDR2 SVGEGT. There are 17 residues in the CDR3. The V and J ends lost 0 bases and 4 bases, in that order; junction bases with no gene match: 8.